Sequencing of this TCR beta chain was carried out in a study of PD-L1 blockade in urothelial cancer. Study background: Men with urothelial cancer arising in the bladder made up about 85% of the roughly 29 patients. Patients had undergone 0 to 3 prior chemotherapy regimens. Broader study findings: It was durable-benefit patients whose tumor-associated blood clones expanded more at 3 weeks.

Worth noting for this clone: Its antigen remains unknown.

CDR1 and CDR2 from the germline V gene are ENHRY and SYGVKD. The CDR3 has 13 residues. J lost 3 bases, V lost 6 bases, and 5 bases had no gene match. Sequencing was performed with immunoSEQ multiplex PCR; in TCRdb, only in-frame clones are kept and a portion is missing. The table has about 87,000 clones, around 90% seen once; the top ten hold 0.85% to 1%. Time point indicated: pretreatment peripheral blood. The gene calls are TRBV10-3 and TRBJ2-7, with TRBD2 matching over 7 bases. The sequence came from an elderly woman with urothelial cancer. The sample was PBMCs, taken around atezolizumab (anti-PD-L1) treatment. The CDR3, as DNA: TGTGCCATCAGCCCGACTAGCTTCTACGAGCAGTACTTC. Amino acids: CAISPTSFYEQYF.